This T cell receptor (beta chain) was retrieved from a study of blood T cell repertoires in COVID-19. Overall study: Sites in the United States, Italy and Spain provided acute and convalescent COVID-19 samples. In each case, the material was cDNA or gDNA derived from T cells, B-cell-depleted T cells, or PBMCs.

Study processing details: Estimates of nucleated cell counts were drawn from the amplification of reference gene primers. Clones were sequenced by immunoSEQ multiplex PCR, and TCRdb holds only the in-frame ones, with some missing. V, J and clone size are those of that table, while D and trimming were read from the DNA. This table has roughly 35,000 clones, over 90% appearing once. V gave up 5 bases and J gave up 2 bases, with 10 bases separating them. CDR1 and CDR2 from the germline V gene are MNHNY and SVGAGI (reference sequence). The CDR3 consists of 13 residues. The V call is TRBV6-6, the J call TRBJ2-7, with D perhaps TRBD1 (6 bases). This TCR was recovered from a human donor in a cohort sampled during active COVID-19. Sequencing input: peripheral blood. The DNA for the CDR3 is TGTGCCAGCAGTCGGGACACTACCTACGAGCAGTACTTC. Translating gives CASSRDTTYEQYF.